The 31 T cell receptor beta chains presented below share a single source sample, sequenced in a study of beta chain features in type 1 diabetes. Reverse transcribing all isolated RNA meant expressed TCRB transcripts were sequenced. The assay was immunoSEQ multiplex PCR, and TCRdb's table has in-frame clones only and misses some. The table includes some 500,000 clones, over 10% detected once. Sequenced input: naive CD4+ T cells from blood. Receptors originate from a woman younger than 30 in good health.

The sample holds a few counts of this clone. The chain employs TRBV29-1 and TRBJ1-1; 7 bases are a match to TRBD1. Trimming at V came to 6 bases and at J to 11 bases, leaving 12 bases not matched to a gene. The CDR3 has 12 amino acids. Germline V lookup: CDR1 SQVTM, CDR2 ANQGSEA. The CDR3 DNA follows: TGCAGCGTGGATAGGGACAGCCCTGGGGCTTTCTTT. Its translation: CSVDRDSPGAFF. Filled out from reference TRBV29-1 and TRBJ1-1, the complete variable domain reads SAVISQKPSRDICQRGTSLTIQCQVDSQVTMMFWYRQQPGQSLTLIATANQGSEATYESGFVIDKFPISRPNLTFSTLTVSNMSPEDSSIYLCSVDRDSPGAFFGQGTRLTVV.

In its sample, this clone was seen a few times. This sequence joins TRBV27 and TRBJ2-7, with unresolved D. Germline-derived CDR1 and CDR2 are MNHEY and SMNVEV (reference sequence). Trimming removed 10 bases from V and 4 bases from J, with 17 bases in between. The CDR3 length is 13 residues. In DNA, the CDR3 is TGTGCCAACAGCCACCTGATGGGGTACGAGCAGTACGTC. Translating gives CANSHLMGYEQYV.

This clone has just a few counts. V gene TRBV14 combines with J gene TRBJ2-3, with 9 bases matching TRBD1. V shed 5 bases and J 7 bases; nucleotides not matched to a gene: 4. The CDR3 contains 13 residues. Germline assignment: CDR1 SGHDN and CDR2 FVKESK. The CDR3 region is CASSIQGAYTQYF. DNA for the CDR3: TGTGCCAGCAGCATACAGGGGGCGTATACGCAGTATTTT.

Only a few counts were recorded for this clone. V gene TRBV7-8 combines with J gene TRBJ1-6; D might be TRBD1 (6 bases). The CDR3 runs to 15 residues. Trimming took 8 bases from V and 6 from J, leaving 17 bases between them. The germline V gene has CDR1 SGHVS and CDR2 FQNEAQ. In nucleotides, the CDR3 is TGTGCCAGCTCCGCGGCAGGGGCTGGTAATTCACCCCTCCACTTT. Translating it yields CASSAAGAGNSPLHF.

The V gene is TRBV6-6, the J gene TRBJ2-7; D gene uncertain. CDR3 length: 11 residues. Germline lookup yields CDR1 MNHNY and CDR2 SVGAGI (reference sequence). Trimming removed 2 bases at V and 6 bases at J, with 5 bases between. The CDR3 reads CASSYRAEQYF. The CDR3, as DNA: TGTGCCAGCAGTTACCGGGCCGAGCAGTACTTC.

The V gene is TRBV7-9, the J gene TRBJ2-7, with 8 bases fitting TRBD2. The V segment lost 2 bases and the J segment 2 bases; nucleotides outside the gene matches: 5. CDR3 length: 15 amino acids. Germline values: CDR1 SEHNR, CDR2 FQNEAQ (reference sequence). CDR3 residues: CASSLLTSGPYEQYF. CDR3 bases: TGTGCCAGCAGCTTATTAACTAGCGGCCCCTACGAGCAGTACTTC.

The chain joins TRBV9 to TRBJ1-6; maybe TRBD1 (5 bases). Deletions cut 2 bases from V and 10 bases from J, with 10 bases between. The CDR3 spans 13 residues. Germline V gene data show CDR1 as SGDLS and CDR2 as YYNGEE. The DNA for the CDR3 is TGTGCCAGCAGCGTGATGGGGGACTCACCCCTCCACTTT. This gives the protein CASSVMGDSPLHF. The complete variable domain, with remaining parts taken from reference TRBV9 and TRBJ1-6, reads DSGVTQTPKHLITATGQRVTLRCSPRSGDLSVYWYQQSLDQGLQFLIQYYNGEERAKGNILERFSAQQFPDLHSELNLSSLELGDSALYFCASSVMGDSPLHFGNGTRLTVT.

The rearrangement links TRBV7-3 to TRBJ2-5; no reliable D call. This CDR3 is built from 15 residues. V dropped 0 bases and J dropped 5 bases, with 13 bases sitting between them. Germline assignment: CDR1 SGHTA and CDR2 FQGTGA. CDR3 coding DNA: TGTGCCAGCAGCTTAACGGCGTTCCCCTCGGAGACCCAGTACTTC. Residues: CASSLTAFPSETQYF.

This clone has more than one count but fewer than ten. The chain is built from TRBV18 and TRBJ2-1; D may be TRBD2 (5 bases). CDR1 is KGHSH, CDR2 LQKENI, per germline. Trimming removed 3 bases from V and 5 bases from J, with 14 bases in between. This CDR3 contains 15 residues. Here the CDR3 reads CASSPRGLLHNEQFF. CDR3 nucleotide sequence: TGTGCCAGCTCACCTAGAGGACTGCTACACAATGAGCAGTTCTTC. The full variable domain, rest sourced from reference TRBV18 and TRBJ2-1, is NAGVMQNPRHLVRRRGQEARLRCSPMKGHSHVYWYRQLPEEGLKFMVYLQKENIIDESGMPKERFSAEFPKEGPSILRIQQVVRGDSAAYFCASSPRGLLHNEQFFGPGTRLTVL.

A few counts support this clone. The gene calls are TRBV28 and TRBJ1-1, with D possibly being TRBD1 (6 bases). Deletions cut 4 bases from V and 1 base from J, with 16 bases between. The CDR3 has 16 residues. Germline CDR1 reads MDHEN; CDR2 reads SYDVKM. The CDR3 loop reads CASSSPQGIGNTEAFF. Written as DNA, the CDR3 is TGTGCCAGCAGTTCCCCCCAGGGGATCGGGAACACTGAAGCTTTCTTT.

This clone has more than one count but fewer than ten. V and J are TRBV7-2 and TRBJ2-3; D possibly matches TRBD1 or TRBD2 (6 bases each). The V and J ends lost 7 bases and 0 bases respectively, with 20 bases between them. Germline CDR1 is SGHTA and CDR2 is FQGNSA. This CDR3 region has 17 residues. This CDR3 is CASNSGLGGGSTDTQYF. The CDR3 region has the DNA TGTGCCAGCAACTCGGGGCTCGGGGGCGGAAGCACAGATACGCAGTATTTT.

The chain uses TRBV19 and TRBJ2-2; no firm D call. CDR3 size: 13 residues. Trimming removed 7 bases from V and 5 bases from J, with 11 bases in between. Germline assignment: CDR1 LNHDA and CDR2 SQIVND (reference sequence). Written as DNA, the CDR3 is TGTGCCAGTAAAAAGACCGGGACCGGGGAGCTGTTTTTT. It encodes CASKKTGTGELFF. The complete variable domain, with remaining parts taken from reference TRBV19 and TRBJ2-2, reads DGGITQSPKYLFRKEGQNVTLSCEQNLNHDAMYWYRQDPGQGLRLIYYSQIVNDFQKGDIAEGYSVSREKKESFPLTVTSAQKNPTAFYLCASKKTGTGELFFGEGSRLTVL.

This clone has a count of ten or more. The same CDR3 is also encoded by other DNA sequences in this sample. The chain carries TRBV18 and TRBJ2-5; unclear D gene. This CDR3 region has 11 residues. CDR1 and CDR2 (germline): KGHSH, LQKENI. Trimming left V 3 bases short and J 3 bases short, with 2 bases between. The CDR3 reads CASSPEETQYF. CDR3 in DNA: TGTGCCAGCTCACCCGAAGAGACCCAGTACTTC.

This rearrangement joins TRBV30 to TRBJ1-5; D call uncertain. The CDR3 consists of 13 residues. The V and J ends lost 4 bases and 6 bases respectively, with 13 bases between them. CDR1 and CDR2 (germline): GTSNPN, SVGIG (reference sequence). The CDR3: CAWTPQVGQPQHF. The CDR3 coding sequence is TGTGCCTGGACTCCCCAGGTAGGTCAGCCCCAGCATTTT.

Only a few counts were recorded for this clone. The J gene is TRBJ2-5, the V gene TRBV5-6, with unresolved D. Germline V gene data show CDR1 as SGHDT and CDR2 as YYEEEE. This CDR3 contains 18 residues. V was clipped by 2 bases and J by 1 base, with 21 bases between them. The CDR3 is CASSFFRQTPGSQETQYF. DNA for the CDR3: TGTGCCAGCAGCTTTTTTCGTCAGACACCCGGTAGCCAAGAGACCCAGTACTTC. The complete variable domain, with remaining parts taken from reference TRBV5-6 and TRBJ2-5, reads DAGVTQSPTHLIKTRGQQVTLRCSPKSGHDTVSWYQQALGQGPQFIFQYYEEEERQRGNFPDRFSGHQFPNYSSELNVNALLLGDSALYLCASSFFRQTPGSQETQYFGPGTRLLVL.

This clone has only a few counts. V and J are TRBV15 and TRBJ2-1, with 8 bases aligning to TRBD2. The CDR3 runs to 17 residues. Looked up from germline, CDR1 is LNHNV and CDR2 is YYDKDF (reference sequence). Trimming took 6 bases from V and 7 from J; bases not matched to a gene: 17. CDR3 in amino acids: CATRLTGAGGGLNEQFF. CDR3 sequence (DNA): TGTGCCACCAGATTGACTGGGGCGGGAGGCGGTTTGAATGAGCAGTTCTTC. Variable domain in full (rest from reference TRBV15 and TRBJ2-1): DAMVIQNPRYQVTQFGKPVTLSCSQTLNHNVMYWYQQKSSQAPKLLFHYYDKDFNNEADTPDNFQSRRPNTSFCFLDIRSPGLGDTAMYLCATRLTGAGGGLNEQFFGPGTRLTVL.

The table lists this clone with a few counts. This chain uses TRBV7-3 with TRBJ1-1, with 10 nucleotides matching TRBD1. The CDR3 consists of 17 residues. V dropped 4 bases and J dropped 2; count of bases not matched to a gene: 10. Per germline, CDR1 SGHTA and CDR2 FQGTGA. CDR3 sequence: CASSSRDRGTRNTEAFF. CDR3 DNA sequence: TGTGCCAGCAGCTCCCGGGACAGGGGTACGAGAAACACTGAAGCTTTCTTT.

This clone was counted a few times. J is TRBJ1-5 and V is TRBV4-1, with a weak D call TRBD1 (5 bases). The germline gives CDR1 MGHRA, CDR2 YSYEKL. There are 16 residues in the CDR3. Deletions cut 2 bases from V and 4 bases from J, with 15 bases between. The CDR3 protein is CASSQLPGPVNQPQHF. The CDR3 DNA sequence: TGCGCCAGCAGCCAATTACCGGGGCCGGTTAATCAGCCCCAGCATTTT.

This clone was detected a few times. J is TRBJ2-1 and V is TRBV25-1; 9 nucleotides align to TRBD1. The CDR3 spans 14 residues. Germline CDR1 reads MGHDK; CDR2 reads SYGVNS. V shed 5 bases, J shed 6 bases, and the junction held 5 bases outside the gene matches. The CDR3 region has the DNA TGTGCCAGCAGTCGAGCGGGACAGGGCAATGAGCAGTTCTTC. Protein sequence: CASSRAGQGNEQFF.

The V and J genes are TRBV5-1 and TRBJ1-4, with TRBD1 matching over 11 bases. The CDR3 has 14 residues. V was clipped by 4 bases and J by 10 bases; unmatched bases: 6. Germline assignment: CDR1 SGHRS and CDR2 YFSETQ. The CDR3 spells CASSDGTGGGKLFF. CDR3 DNA: TGCGCCAGCAGCGACGGGACAGGGGGAGGAAAACTGTTTTTT. Filled out from reference TRBV5-1 and TRBJ1-4, the complete variable domain reads KAGVTQTPRYLIKTRGQQVTLSCSPISGHRSVSWYQQTPGQGLQFLFEYFSETQRNKGNFPGRFSGRQFSNSRSEMNVSTLELGDSALYLCASSDGTGGGKLFFGSGTQLSVL.

This rearrangement joins TRBV11-2 to TRBJ2-5; D is perhaps TRBD2 (5 bases). The ends were cut back, 5 bases at V and 4 bases at J, with 14 bases in the middle. The germline V gene encodes CDR1 SGHAT and CDR2 FQNNGV. The CDR3 is 14 residues long. The CDR3 reads CASSPRLAVETQYF. For the CDR3, the DNA is TGTGCCAGCAGCCCTCGCCTAGCTGTAGAGACCCAGTACTTC. Drawing the rest from reference TRBV11-2 and TRBJ2-5, the complete variable domain is EAGVAQSPRYKIIEKRQSVAFWCNPISGHATLYWYQQILGQGPKLLIQFQNNGVVDDSQLPKDRFSAERLKGVDSTLKIQPAKLEDSAVYLCASSPRLAVETQYFGPGTRLLVL.

The sample holds a few counts of this clone. The chain has TRBV4-3 and TRBJ2-3; 11 bases are a match to TRBD2. The CDR3 covers 18 residues. The junction had 13 bases not matched to a gene; V was cut back by 0 bases and J by 8 bases. Germline V gene data show CDR1 as LGHNA and CDR2 as YSLEER. The CDR3 sequence is CASSQDHQGLAVLVTQYF. The DNA for the CDR3 is TGCGCCAGCAGCCAAGATCATCAGGGACTAGCGGTTCTCGTTACGCAGTATTTT.

This clone was detected a few times. The chain is built from TRBV5-1 and TRBJ2-1; D possibly corresponds to TRBD1 (5 bases). Germline V gene data show CDR1 as SGHRS and CDR2 as YFSETQ. V gave up 0 bases and J gave up 7 bases, with 11 bases separating them. The CDR3 totals 14 residues. The CDR3 DNA reads as TGCGCCAGCAGCTTGGAGGGGCGTCTTAATGAGCAGTTCTTC. It is translated as CASSLEGRLNEQFF.

The chain couples TRBV13 to TRBJ2-1; 7 bases are a match to TRBD1. V lost 4 bases and J lost 4; bases outside the gene matches: 7. This CDR3 comprises 15 residues. Germline CDR1 reads PRHDT; CDR2 reads FYEKMQ (reference sequence). The CDR3 region has the DNA TGTGCCAGCAGCTCCGGGACAGCCAATTACAATGAGCAGTTCTTC. It translates to CASSSGTANYNEQFF.

The sample holds a few counts of this clone. The chain joins TRBV19 to TRBJ2-7; 10 positions match TRBD1. The CDR3 length is 13 residues. V gave up 7 bases and J gave up 3 bases; unmatched junction bases: 3. Germline values: CDR1 LNHDA, CDR2 SQIVND (reference sequence). The CDR3 sequence is CASIRDRGYEQYV. Here the CDR3 DNA reads TGTGCCAGTATCCGGGACAGGGGCTACGAGCAGTACGTC.

This clone was detected a few times. The chain carries TRBV4-3 and TRBJ1-4; a possible D gene is TRBD1 (6 bases). Germline V gives CDR1 LGHNA, CDR2 YSLEER. The V gene lost 2 bases and the J gene lost 2 bases, with 15 bases spanning the gap. CDR3 length: 17 residues. The CDR3 protein is CASSQKTGQGTNEKLFF. DNA of the CDR3: TGCGCCAGCAGCCAAAAGACGGGGCAGGGGACTAATGAAAAACTGTTTTTT.

This clone was observed a handful of times. This chain joins TRBV7-9 and TRBJ2-3; TRBD1 agrees at 8 bases. Germline V gene data show CDR1 as SEHNR and CDR2 as FQNEAQ (reference sequence). The V gene end was trimmed by 6 bases and the J gene end by 2 bases; junction bases not matched to a gene: 7. The CDR3 contains 15 residues. The CDR3 DNA sequence: TGTGCCAGCAGGAAGGACAGGGAGGTCACAGATACGCAGTATTTT. This codes for CASRKDREVTDTQYF. Combining the CDR3 with reference TRBV7-9 and TRBJ2-3 gives the whole variable domain DTGVSQNPRHKITKRGQNVTFRCDPISEHNRLYWYRQTLGQGPEFLTYFQNEAQLEKSRLLSDRFSAERPKGSFSTLEIQRTEQGDSAMYLCASRKDREVTDTQYFGPGTRLTVL.

The chain uses TRBV27 and TRBJ2-2, with D tentatively TRBD1 (6 bases). V lost 5 bases to trimming and J lost 6 bases, with 10 bases between them. The germline V gene encodes CDR1 MNHEY and CDR2 SMNVEV (reference sequence). This CDR3 has 13 amino acids. The CDR3 region has the DNA TGTGCCAGCAGTACCCACAGGGCCGGGGAGCTGTTTTTT. Translation: CASSTHRAGELFF.

This chain uses TRBV4-1 with TRBJ2-5; unclear D gene. V was clipped by 5 bases and J by 4 bases, with 11 bases between them. This CDR3 comprises 13 residues. From germline, CDR1 is MGHRA and CDR2 YSYEKL. CDR3 in amino acids: CASSTLPRETQYF. DNA of the CDR3: TGCGCCAGCAGCACCTTACCCAGAGAGACCCAGTACTTC.

The chain couples TRBV9 to TRBJ2-1, with D perhaps matching TRBD1 (5 bases). Per the germline V gene, CDR1 is SGDLS and CDR2 is YYNGEE. V was clipped by 0 bases and J by 14 bases, with 18 bases between them. The CDR3 consists of 14 residues. CDR3 loop: CASSVEARQGNKFF. CDR3 bases: TGTGCCAGCAGCGTAGAGGCTAGGCAGGGTAATAAGTTCTTC.

CDR3 region: CASSPEGRLTYNEQFF. DNA for the CDR3: TGTGCCAGCAGTCCAGAAGGACGGCTAACCTACAATGAGCAGTTCTTC. The chain combines TRBV27 with TRBJ2-1; D is unresolved. The CDR3 runs to 16 residues. V lost 5 bases to trimming and J lost 2 bases, with 16 bases between them. The germline gives CDR1 MNHEY, CDR2 SMNVEV (reference sequence).